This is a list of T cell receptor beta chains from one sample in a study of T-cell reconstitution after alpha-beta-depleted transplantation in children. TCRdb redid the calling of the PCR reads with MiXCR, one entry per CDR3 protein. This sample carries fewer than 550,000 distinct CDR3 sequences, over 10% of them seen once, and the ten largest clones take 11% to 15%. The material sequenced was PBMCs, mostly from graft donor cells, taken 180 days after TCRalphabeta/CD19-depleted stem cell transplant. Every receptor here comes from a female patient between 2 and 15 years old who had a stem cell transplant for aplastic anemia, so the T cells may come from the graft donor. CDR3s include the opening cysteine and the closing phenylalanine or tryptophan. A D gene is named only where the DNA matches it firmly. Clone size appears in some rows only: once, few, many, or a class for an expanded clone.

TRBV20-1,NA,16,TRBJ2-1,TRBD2,CSARPGLAGVGNEQFF,TGCAGTGCTAGACCGGGACTAGCGGGAGTGGGCAATGAGCAGTTCTTC
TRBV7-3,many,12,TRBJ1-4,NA,CASGQSNEKLFF,TGTGCCAGCGGACAGAGCAATGAAAAACTGTTTTTT
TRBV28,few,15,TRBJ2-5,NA,CASSLPGLWDETQYF,TGTGCCAGCAGTCTCCCGGGGTTGTGGGACGAGACCCAGTACTTC
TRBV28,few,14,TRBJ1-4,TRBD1,CASSAGTGSEKLFF,TGTGCCAGCAGTGCCGGGACAGGGTCTGAAAAACTGTTTTTT
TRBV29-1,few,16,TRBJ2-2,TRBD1,CSVEEHPTGRNGELFF,TGCAGCGTTGAAGAGCACCCGACAGGGCGAAACGGGGAGCTGTTTTTT
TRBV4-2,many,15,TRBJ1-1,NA,CASSQESRMNTEAFF,TGTGCCAGCAGCCAAGAGAGTCGGATGAACACTGAAGCTTTCTTT
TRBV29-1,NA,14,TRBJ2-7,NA,CSVEDTGWGYEQYF,TGCAGCGTTGAAGACACAGGGTGGGGCTACGAGCAGTACTTC
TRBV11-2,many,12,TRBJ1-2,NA,CASSLGGGGYTF,TGTGCCAGCAGCTTAGGGGGAGGAGGCTACACCTTC
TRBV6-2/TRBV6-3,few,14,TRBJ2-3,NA,CASSYHGPTDTQYF,TGTGCCAGCAGTTACCACGGACCCACAGATACGCAGTATTTT
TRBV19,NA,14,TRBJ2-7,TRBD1,CASASTGGPYEQYF,TGTGCCAGTGCCTCGACAGGGGGACCCTACGAGCAGTACTTC
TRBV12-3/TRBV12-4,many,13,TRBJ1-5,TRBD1,CASSVTGNQPQHF,TGTGCCAGCAGTGTGACAGGGAACCAGCCCCAGCATTTT
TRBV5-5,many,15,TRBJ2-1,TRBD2,CASRQTSGRANEQFF,TGTGCCAGCAGACAGACTAGCGGGAGGGCCAATGAGCAGTTCTTC
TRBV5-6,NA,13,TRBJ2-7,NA,CASSRLQGGEQYF,TGTGCCAGCAGCAGGTTACAGGGTGGCGAGCAGTACTTC
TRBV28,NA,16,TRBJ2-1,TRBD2,CASSNVAGASYNEQFF,TGTGCCAGCAGTAACGTGGCGGGAGCATCCTACAATGAGCAGTTCTTC
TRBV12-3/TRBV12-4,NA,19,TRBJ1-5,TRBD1,CASSPHPGQSFVGNQPQHF,TGTGCCAGCAGCCCCCACCCGGGACAGTCTTTTGTAGGCAATCAGCCCCAGCATTTT
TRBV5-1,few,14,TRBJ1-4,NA,CASSLSSLGGKLFF,TGCGCCAGCAGCTTGAGTTCCTTGGGGGGAAAACTGTTTTTT
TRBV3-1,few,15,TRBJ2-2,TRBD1,CASSQETGNPGELFF,TGTGCCAGCAGCCAAGAGACAGGGAACCCCGGGGAGCTGTTTTTT
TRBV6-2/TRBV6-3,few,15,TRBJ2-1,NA,CASSEPVLTINEQFF,TGTGCCAGCAGCGAGCCCGTATTAACAATCAATGAGCAGTTCTTC
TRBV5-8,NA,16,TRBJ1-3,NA,CASSSSHDRTGNTIYF,TGTGCCAGCAGCTCCTCTCACGACAGAACTGGAAACACCATATATTTT
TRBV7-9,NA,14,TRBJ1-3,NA,CASSLDLSGNTIYF,TGTGCCAGCAGCTTAGACCTCTCTGGAAACACCATATATTTT
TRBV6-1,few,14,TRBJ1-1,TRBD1,CASQIQGTNTEAFF,TGTGCCAGCCAAATACAGGGGACGAACACTGAAGCTTTCTTT
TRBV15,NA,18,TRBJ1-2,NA,CATSRDLGRLGNTYGYTF,TGTGCCACCAGCAGAGATCTCGGGAGACTGGGGAATACGTATGGCTACACCTTC
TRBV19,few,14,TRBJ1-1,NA,CASSIGPRNTEAFF,TGTGCCAGTAGTATTGGGCCCAGAAACACTGAAGCTTTCTTT
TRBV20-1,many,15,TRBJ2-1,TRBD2,CSAILAGGVYNEQFF,TGCAGTGCTATTCTAGCGGGAGGCGTCTACAATGAGCAGTTCTTC
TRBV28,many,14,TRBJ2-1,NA,CASSFRLISRKQFF,TGTGCCAGCAGTTTTAGACTGATATCCAGGAAGCAGTTCTTC
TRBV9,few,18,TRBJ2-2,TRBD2,CASSVVARPLADTGELFF,TGTGCCAGCAGCGTAGTTGCCCGCCCACTAGCGGACACCGGGGAGCTGTTTTTT
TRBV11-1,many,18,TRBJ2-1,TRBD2,CASSSGTSGYDSYNEQFF,TGTGCCAGCAGCTCCGGGACTAGCGGGTATGACTCCTACAATGAGCAGTTCTTC
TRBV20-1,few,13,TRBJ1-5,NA,CSATGDSNQPQHF,TGCAGTGCCACGGGGGACAGCAATCAGCCCCAGCATTTT
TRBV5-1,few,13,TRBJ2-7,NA,CASSLAFWREQYF,TGCGCCAGCAGCTTGGCCTTCTGGCGCGAGCAGTACTTC
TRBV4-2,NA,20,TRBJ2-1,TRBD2,CASSPGRGLAGLTSYNEQFF,TGTGCCAGCAGCCCGGGCAGGGGACTAGCGGGTTTAACGTCCTACAATGAGCAGTTCTTC
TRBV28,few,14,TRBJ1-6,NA,CASLLGGARSPLHF,TGTGCCAGCCTACTAGGCGGGGCGCGTTCACCCCTCCACTTT
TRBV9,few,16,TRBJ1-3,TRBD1,CASSVVGQGSGNTIYF,TGTGCCAGCAGCGTAGTGGGACAGGGTTCTGGAAACACCATATATTTT
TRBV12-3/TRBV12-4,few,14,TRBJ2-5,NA,CASSSAGFRETQYF,TGTGCCAGCAGTTCAGCAGGGTTCCGCGAGACCCAGTACTTC
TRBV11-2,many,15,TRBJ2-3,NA,CASSSQAGITDTQYF,TGTGCCAGCAGCTCCCAAGCCGGGATCACAGATACGCAGTATTTT
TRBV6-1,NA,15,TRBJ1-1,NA,CASSELRGLNTEAFF,TGTGCCAGCAGTGAACTGCGGGGGCTGAACACTGAAGCTTTCTTT
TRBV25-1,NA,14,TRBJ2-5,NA,CASSGIGVRETQYF,TGTGCCAGCAGTGGTATAGGCGTTCGTGAGACCCAGTACTTC
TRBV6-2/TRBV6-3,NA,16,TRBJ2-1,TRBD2,CASGMRRGSSYNEQFF,TGTGCCAGCGGGATGCGTCGCGGGAGCTCCTACAATGAGCAGTTCTTC
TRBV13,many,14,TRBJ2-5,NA,CASSPGTRRETQYF,TGTGCCAGCAGCCCGGGGACGAGGAGAGAGACCCAGTACTTC
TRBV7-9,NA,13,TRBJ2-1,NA,CASSLWGGNEQFF,TGTGCCAGCAGCTTATGGGGCGGCAATGAGCAGTTCTTC
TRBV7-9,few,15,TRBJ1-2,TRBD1,CASSHRDRGFDGYTF,TGTGCCAGCTCCCACCGGGACAGGGGTTTCGATGGCTACACCTTC
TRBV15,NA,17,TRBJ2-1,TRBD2,CATSSRLLTSGSDEQFF,TGTGCCACCAGCAGTAGACTCCTGACTAGCGGGAGCGATGAGCAGTTCTTC
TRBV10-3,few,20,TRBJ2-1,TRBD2,CAIRVGPGLAGGYSYNEQFF,TGTGCCATCCGTGTCGGCCCGGGACTAGCGGGAGGATACTCCTACAATGAGCAGTTCTTC
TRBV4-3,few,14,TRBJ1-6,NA,CASSQVTNNSPLHF,TGCGCCAGCAGCCAGGTGACGAATAATTCACCCCTCCACTTT
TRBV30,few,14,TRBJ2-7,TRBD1,CAWSRTGGGDEQYF,TGTGCCTGGAGTCGTACAGGGGGCGGCGACGAGCAGTACTTC
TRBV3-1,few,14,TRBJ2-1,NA,CASREGTSLNEQFF,TGTGCCAGCAGGGAAGGGACTTCCCTCAATGAGCAGTTCTTC
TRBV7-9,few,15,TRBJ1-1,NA,CASSFSQIASTEAFF,TGTGCCAGCAGCTTTAGCCAGATAGCGAGCACTGAAGCTTTCTTT
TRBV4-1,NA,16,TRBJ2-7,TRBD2,CASSQGRASGNYEQYF,TGCGCCAGCAGCCAAGGTAGGGCTAGCGGGAACTACGAGCAGTACTTC
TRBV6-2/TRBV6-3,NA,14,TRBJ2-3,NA,CASSYPGPTDTQYF,TGTGCCAGCAGTTACCCGGGGCCGACAGATACGCAGTATTTT
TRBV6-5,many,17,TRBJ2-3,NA,CASSYDSGGAVTDTQYF,TGTGCCAGCAGTTACGACTCCGGGGGCGCAGTGACAGATACGCAGTATTTT
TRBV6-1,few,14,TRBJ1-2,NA,CASSYTGDGYGYTF,TGTGCCAGCAGTTATACAGGAGACGGCTATGGCTACACCTTC
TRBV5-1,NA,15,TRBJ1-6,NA,CASSLARVSDSPLHF,TGCGCCAGCAGCTTGGCCAGGGTGAGCGATTCACCCCTCCACTTT
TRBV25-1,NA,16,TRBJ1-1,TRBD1,CASSPGQGPRGTEAFF,TGTGCCAGCAGTCCGGGACAGGGGCCTCGCGGCACTGAAGCTTTCTTT
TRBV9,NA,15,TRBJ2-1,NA,CASSVDGGLYNEQFF,TGTGCCAGCAGCGTAGATGGCGGTCTCTACAATGAGCAGTTCTTC
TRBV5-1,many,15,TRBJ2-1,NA,CARSLPTSGVCEQFF,TGCGCCAGAAGCTTACCCACGTCGGGGGTCTGTGAGCAGTTCTTC